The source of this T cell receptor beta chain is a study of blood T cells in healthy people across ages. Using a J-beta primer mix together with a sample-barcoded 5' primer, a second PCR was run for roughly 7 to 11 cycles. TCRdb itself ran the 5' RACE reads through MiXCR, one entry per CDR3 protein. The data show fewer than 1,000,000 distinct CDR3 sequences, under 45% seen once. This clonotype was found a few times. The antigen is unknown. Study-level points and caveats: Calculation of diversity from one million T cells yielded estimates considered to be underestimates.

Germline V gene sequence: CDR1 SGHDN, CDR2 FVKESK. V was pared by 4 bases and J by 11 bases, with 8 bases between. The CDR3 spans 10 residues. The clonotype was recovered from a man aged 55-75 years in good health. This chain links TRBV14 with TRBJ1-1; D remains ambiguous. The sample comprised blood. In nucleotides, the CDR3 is TGTGCCAGCAGCCGAGTTGAGGCTTTCTTT. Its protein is CASSRVEAFF.